This T cell receptor beta chain was documented in a study of T cell responses to AZD1222 COVID-19 vaccine. Study details: It was second doses at about 4 or about 12 weeks that were pooled.

The data were produced by immunoSEQ multiplex PCR, yet TCRdb's version contains in-frame clones alone and is incomplete. Here the sample spans 80,000 or so clones, over 80% being singletons. This clonotype originated in an adult in good health. The sample in question was peripheral blood, obtained on day 0 of AZD1222 vaccination.

This CDR3 reads CASSPQGADTEAFF. Written as DNA, the CDR3 is TGCGCCAGCAGCCCACAGGGGGCGGACACTGAAGCTTTCTTT. The V call is TRBV5-1, the J call TRBJ1-1, with 9 bases fitting TRBD1. This CDR3 is built from 14 residues. Germline V gives CDR1 SGHRS, CDR2 YFSETQ. V was pared by 4 bases and J by 3 bases, with 4 bases of the junction left unmatched.